A selection of T cell receptor beta chains follows, all from one sample in a study of Ad26.COV2.S vaccination and SARS-CoV-2 variants. Sequencing used immunoSEQ multiplex PCR; TCRdb keeps in-frame clones, though not all of them. Of 360,000 or so clones listed, roughly 84% are singletons. Sequencing was performed on peripheral blood, taken in a trial of Ad26.COV2.S vaccine versus placebo. The source of these receptors is a person between 18 and 65 years old who received the Ad26.COV2.S COVID-19 vaccine or a placebo. Each CDR3 is given with its conserved first and last residue. Each record gives: clone size, D gene, J gene, V gene, CDR3 DNA, CDR3 protein. The D gene is left open where the match is weak. Clone size is shown for a subset of rows, as once, few, many or a class of expanded clone.

>-|-|TRBJ1-2|TRBV25-1
TGTGCCAGCAGTGAAAGCTCCCCCTCCGCGAATGGCTACACCTTC
CASSESSPSANGYTF
>-|-|TRBJ1-3|TRBV12-5
TGTGCTAGTGGTTCTGGGACTGATGGAAACACCATATATTTT
CASGSGTDGNTIYF
>-|-|TRBJ2-7|TRBV16
TGTGCCAGCAGCCAAACTAATAGGGGGTCTGGCGAGCAGTACTTC
CASSQTNRGSGEQYF
>-|-|TRBJ1-6|TRBV30
TGTGCCTGGAGTCCTGGGCCCGATTCACCCCTCCACTTT
CAWSPGPDSPLHF
>-|-|TRBJ2-7|TRBV29-1
TGCAGCGTTGAACAGGGGTTCGACGAGCAGTACTTC
CSVEQGFDEQYF
>few|TRBD1|TRBJ2-2|TRBV30
TGTGCCTGGGCCACAGGGGATCGAACCGGGGAGCTGTTTTTT
CAWATGDRTGELFF
>-|-|TRBJ2-2|TRBV3-1/TRBV3-2
TGTGCCAGCAGCCACCTTGAGGGCCCGGGGACCGGGGAGCTGTTTTTT
CASSHLEGPGTGELFF
>-|-|TRBJ2-2|TRBV5-1
TGCGCCAGCAGAGTAGGAGGGAACACCGGGGAGCTGTTTTTT
CASRVGGNTGELFF
>-|TRBD1|TRBJ1-1|TRBV2
TGTGCCAGCATGCCGACAGGGGTGAACACTGAAGCTTTCTTT
CASMPTGVNTEAFF
>-|TRBD1|TRBJ1-2|TRBV4-2
TGTGCCAGCAGCCAAGATTTGACAGGGGGCTATGGCTACACCTTC
CASSQDLTGGYGYTF
>-|TRBD1|TRBJ1-1|TRBV3-1/TRBV3-2
TGTGCCAGCAGCCACCGGGACAGGGGTGAAGCTTTCTTT
CASSHRDRGEAFF
>-|-|TRBJ2-5|TRBV28
TGTGCCAGCAGTCGTGGGGGTGAGGAGACCCAGTACTTC
CASSRGGEETQYF
>-|-|TRBJ2-7|TRBV18
TGTGCCAGCTCACTCAACAGTCCAGGAACCGCCTACGAGCAGTACTTC
CASSLNSPGTAYEQYF
>few|-|TRBJ2-7|TRBV3-1/TRBV3-2
TGTGCCAGCAGCCACGGACTGAGCGAGCAGTACTTC
CASSHGLSEQYF
>-|TRBD2|TRBJ2-1|TRBV29-1
TGCAGCGTAGCCGCTAGCGGGGGTTACAATGAGCAGTTCTTC
CSVAASGGYNEQFF
>-|TRBD2|TRBJ2-7|TRBV2
TGTGCCAGCAGTGAAGGAATAGCGGGGGGGCCCCCGTACTTC
CASSEGIAGGPPYF
>-|-|TRBJ1-5|TRBV25-1
TGTGCCAGCAGTGACTACTATAGCAATCAGCCCCAGCATTTT
CASSDYYSNQPQHF
>-|TRBD2|TRBJ2-7|TRBV9
TGTGCCAGCGCAGTCTCAGCGGGGAGAACCTACGAGCAGTACTTC
CASAVSAGRTYEQYF
>-|TRBD1|TRBJ1-2|TRBV2
TGTGCCAGCAGTGAAGGGACAGGCGCCAAAGCCGGATATGGCTACACCTTC
CASSEGTGAKAGYGYTF
>-|TRBD1|TRBJ1-5|TRBV2
TGTGCCAGCAGTTCCCTTCGGGACAGGGGGCAACTCAGAAATCAGCCCCAGCATTTT
CASSSLRDRGQLRNQPQHF
>few|TRBD2|TRBJ2-1|TRBV7-6
TGTGCCAGCAGCTTAGGGACTAGCGGGGGCTACAATGAGCAGTTCTTC
CASSLGTSGGYNEQFF
>-|TRBD1|TRBJ2-5|TRBV5-6
TGTGCCAGCAGCTCGACAGGGTCACAAGAGACCCAGTACTTC
CASSSTGSQETQYF
>-|-|TRBJ1-5|TRBV6-1
TGTGCCAGCAGTGAAGGGGCAGTCAATCAGCCCCAGCATTTT
CASSEGAVNQPQHF
>-|TRBD1|TRBJ1-6|TRBV3-1/TRBV3-2
TGTGCCAGCAGCCGTTCGGGACAGTACTATTCACCCCTCCACTTT
CASSRSGQYYSPLHF
>-|-|TRBJ2-2|TRBV5-1
TGCGCCAGCAGCTTGTCTGGGACCACCGGGGAGCTGTTTTTT
CASSLSGTTGELFF
>-|-|TRBJ1-5|TRBV5-4
TGTGCCAGCAGCCGCTACCCAGGGGCGGGCAATCAGCCCCAGCATTTT
CASSRYPGAGNQPQHF
>-|-|TRBJ1-3|TRBV30
TGTGCCTGGACACGGGGGGGAAACACCATATATTTT
CAWTRGGNTIYF
>few|TRBD1|TRBJ1-1|TRBV19
TGTGCCAGTAGGGGACAGTCGAACACTGAAGCTTTCTTT
CASRGQSNTEAFF
>-|TRBD1|TRBJ1-5|TRBV16
TGTGCCAGCAGCCAATCCGGGACAGGGGATCAGCCCCAGCATTTT
CASSQSGTGDQPQHF
>-|TRBD2|TRBJ2-5|TRBV9
TGTGCCAGCAGCCCCCTGGAGACTAGCGGGGGGGCGATCGTCGAGACCCAGTACTTC
CASSPLETSGGAIVETQYF
>-|TRBD1|TRBJ2-1|TRBV5-1
TGCGCCAGCAGCCTGGGGACAGATGAGCAGGGGGAGTTCTTC
CASSLGTDEQGEFF
>once|-|TRBJ1-1|TRBV4-2
TGTGCCAGCAGCCAAGATCCAGGGTCAGTCTACACTGAAGCTTTCTTT
CASSQDPGSVYTEAFF
>once|TRBD1|TRBJ1-1|TRBV5-1
TGCGCCAGCAGCCGGACAGGGGTAGACAACACTGAAGCTTTCTTT
CASSRTGVDNTEAFF
>-|-|TRBJ1-5|TRBV19
TGTGCCAGTAGTATAGCCGAGTGGTCCGTGAATAGCAATCAGCCCCAGCATTTT
CASSIAEWSVNSNQPQHF
>once|TRBD2|TRBJ2-2|TRBV5-4
TGTGCCAGCAGCTTGGATACTAGCGGGGGCTACACCGGGGAGCTGTTTTTT
CASSLDTSGGYTGELFF
>-|-|TRBJ2-6|TRBV7-3
TGTGCCAGCAGCTGGTCGGGGGCGGAAGGGGCCAACGTCCTGACTTTC
CASSWSGAEGANVLTF
>-|-|TRBJ1-4|TRBV6-5
TGTGCCACCCGAGGGGAAAAACTGTTTTTT
CATRGEKLFF
>-|-|TRBJ1-4|TRBV5-1
TGCGCCAGCAGCTTGGGGGAGGGTGAAAAACTGTTTTTT
CASSLGEGEKLFF
>-|-|TRBJ1-5|TRBV5-4
TGTGCCAGCAGCTTGACAGGGAGTAATCAGCCCCAGCATTTT
CASSLTGSNQPQHF
>-|-|TRBJ2-7|TRBV4-1
TGCGCCAGCAGCCATCCCGGGACGGACGAGCAGTACTTC
CASSHPGTDEQYF
>-|-|TRBJ2-1|TRBV10-2
TGCGCCAGCAGTGACTTTACCTACAATGAGCAGTTCTTC
CASSDFTYNEQFF
>-|-|TRBJ2-1|TRBV19
TGTGCCAGTAGTATCTTTAAGAATGAGCAGTTCTTC
CASSIFKNEQFF
>-|TRBD1|TRBJ2-7|TRBV29-1
TGCAGCGTTGTAAGGCAGGGGGCCGGCGAGCAGTACTTC
CSVVRQGAGEQYF
>-|-|TRBJ2-3|TRBV9
TGTGCCAGCAGCGCCGGGACCCTTATCCTCACAGATACGCAGTATTTT
CASSAGTLILTDTQYF
>-|TRBD1|TRBJ1-1|TRBV18
TGTGCCAGCTCACCAAAGACAGGGGGCTGGAACACTGAAGCTTTCTTT
CASSPKTGGWNTEAFF
>-|-|TRBJ1-3|TRBV7-9
TGTGCCAGCAGCTTGTCGGCGGCTGGAAACACCATATATTTT
CASSLSAAGNTIYF
>few|TRBD1|TRBJ2-1|TRBV24-1
TGTGCCACCAGTGACTCTGACAGGGGGCCTTTCGATGAGCAGTTCTTC
CATSDSDRGPFDEQFF
>-|-|TRBJ2-7|TRBV6-5
TGTGCCAGCAGTTACTCTCGCGGAGGGCTTTACGAGCAGTACTTC
CASSYSRGGLYEQYF
>-|-|TRBJ1-5|TRBV7-8
TGTGCCAGCAGCTTGGTCCCCAGGGGCAACAATCAGCCCCAGCATTTT
CASSLVPRGNNQPQHF